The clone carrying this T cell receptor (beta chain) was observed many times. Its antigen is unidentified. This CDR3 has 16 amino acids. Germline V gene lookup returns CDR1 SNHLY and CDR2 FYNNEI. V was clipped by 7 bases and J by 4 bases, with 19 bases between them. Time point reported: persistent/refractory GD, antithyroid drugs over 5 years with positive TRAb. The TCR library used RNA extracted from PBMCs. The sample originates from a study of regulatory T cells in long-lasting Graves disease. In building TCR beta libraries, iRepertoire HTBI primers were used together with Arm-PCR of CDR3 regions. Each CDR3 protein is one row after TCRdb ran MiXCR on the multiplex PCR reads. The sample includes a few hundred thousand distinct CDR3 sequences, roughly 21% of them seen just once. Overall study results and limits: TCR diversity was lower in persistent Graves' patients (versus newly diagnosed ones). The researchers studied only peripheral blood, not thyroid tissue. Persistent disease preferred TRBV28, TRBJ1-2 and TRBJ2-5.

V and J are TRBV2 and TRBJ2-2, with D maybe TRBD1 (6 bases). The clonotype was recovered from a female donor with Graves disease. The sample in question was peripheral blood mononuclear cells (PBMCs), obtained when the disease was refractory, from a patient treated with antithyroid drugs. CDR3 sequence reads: CASTPMRTGSTGELFF. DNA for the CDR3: TGTGCCAGCACCCCTATGCGAACAGGGAGCACCGGGGAGCTGTTTTTT.